These 20 T cell receptor beta chains originate from one sample sequenced in a study of identical twins (dated by TCRdb to the mid-2010s). Library preparation was by 5' RACE. The instrument given in TCRdb is Illumina HiSeq 2000. TCRdb reran the public reads through fastp at Q25 and MiXCR, keeping productive beta chains. Entries that share a CDR3 protein sequence are merged under the most common genes and DNA. The sample table holds fewer than 550,000 distinct CDR3 sequences, of which 12% to 15% were seen once. The ten largest clones add up to 0.44% of the sample. The sample was also reused in another study, on yellow fever vaccine responses in identical twins.

Sequences were obtained from CD4+ T cells sorted from blood. The source of these receptors is a woman aged 18 to 35 in good health.

The chain employs TRBV20-1 and TRBJ2-7; 9 bases agree with TRBD1. Germline CDR1 DFQATT, CDR2 SNEGSKA (reference sequence). The trim removed 5 bases at V and 5 bases at J, leaving 13 bases unmatched. The CDR3 covers 15 residues. CDR3 bases: TGCAGTGCTGTACCACCCAGGACAGGGGAGCACGAGCAGTACTTC. The encoded protein is CSAVPPRTGEHEQYF.

This clonotype has only a few counts. The CDR3 DNA reads as TGTGCCACCAGCAGAGATTATGGCGTGAACTATGGCTACACCTTC. Its protein product is CATSRDYGVNYGYTF. The chain has TRBV15 and TRBJ1-2; the D is unclear. Germline loops: CDR1 LNHNV, CDR2 YYDKDF (reference sequence). Trimming shortened V by 0 bases and J by 2 bases, and 10 bases separated the two germline ends. The CDR3 loop spans 15 amino acids.

V usage is TRBV20-1 and J usage is TRBJ1-1; D ambiguous. CDR1 DFQATT and CDR2 SNEGSKA come from the germline V gene (reference sequence). The V end lost 6 bases, the J end lost 3 bases, and 11 bases lay between the germline ends. This CDR3 contains 12 residues. The CDR3 loop is CSATPWDTEAFF. The CDR3 region has the DNA TGCAGTGCCACCCCTTGGGACACTGAAGCTTTCTTT.

This clonotype occurred a few times. At one boundary the junction diverges from the germline segment, which might be a read error. The CDR3 nucleotides read TGTGCCAGCAGCTTAGGCCCTCCGCCCGATTTTCTCTTC. It specifies CASSLGPPPDFLF. V usage is TRBV7-9 and J usage is TRBJ2-1; D call uncertain. In germline, CDR1 is SEHNR, CDR2 FQNEAQ (reference sequence). The CDR3 covers 13 residues.

The genes are TRBV2 and TRBJ2-2; 7 bases map to TRBD2. The CDR3 extends over 16 amino acids. Unmatched junction bases numbered 10, after V lost 9 bases and J lost 0 bases. Germline V CDR1 and CDR2: SNHLY, FYNNEI. CDR3 DNA sequence: TGTGCCAGGAGAAAAACTAGCGCGGCGAACACCGGGGAGCTGTTTTTT. Residues: CARRKTSAANTGELFF. Full variable domain (rest looked up from reference TRBV2 and TRBJ2-2): EPEVTQTPSHQVTQMGQEVILRCVPISNHLYFYWYRQILGQKVEFLVSFYNNEISEKSEIFDDQFSVERPDGSNFTLKIRSTKLEDSAMYFCARRKTSAANTGELFFGEGSRLTVL.

The J gene is TRBJ2-7, the V gene TRBV6-4; the match to TRBD1 covers 9 bases. The germline gives CDR1 MRHNA, CDR2 SNTAGT. Trimming removed 3 bases from V and 4 bases from J; junction bases left unmatched: 7. The CDR3 runs 15 residues. The CDR3 here is CASSEKRDRAYEQYV. The CDR3 nucleotides read TGTGCCAGCAGTGAAAAGAGGGACAGGGCGTACGAGCAGTACGTC.

The gene calls are TRBV24-1 and TRBJ2-3; TRBD1 matches 9 bases. The germline gives CDR1 KGHDR, CDR2 SFDVKD. V trimming: 3 bases; J trimming: 7 bases; junction bases outside the gene matches: 4. The CDR3 contains 14 residues. As DNA, the CDR3 is TGTGCCACCAGTGATCAACAGGGGGCGTATACGCAGTATTTT. This codes for CATSDQQGAYTQYF.

This clonotype was seen only a few times. The genes are TRBV7-8 and TRBJ2-3; possible D gene TRBD1, 6 bases. The germline V gene has CDR1 SGHVS and CDR2 FQNEAQ. There are 13 residues in the CDR3. The V end was cut by 5 bases, the J end by 6 bases, with 12 bases between. CDR3 protein: CASSPYRADTQYF. CDR3 nucleotides: TGTGCCAGCAGCCCATACAGGGCTGATACGCAGTATTTT.

This chain connects TRBV7-9 to TRBJ1-2; 7 nucleotides match TRBD1. The V gene's germline CDR1 is SEHNR and CDR2 FQNEAQ (reference sequence). J gave up 4 bases and V 5 bases, and 10 bases lay outside the gene matches. The length of the CDR3 is 15 residues. CDR3 residues: CASSPGRGRVYGYTF. DNA for the CDR3: TGTGCCAGCAGCCCGGGAAGGGGGCGCGTCTATGGCTACACCTTC.

The gene calls are TRBV28 and TRBJ2-7; D possibly corresponds to TRBD1 (5 bases). In germline, CDR1 is MDHEN, CDR2 SYDVKM. The CDR3 covers 15 residues. The ends were cut back, 3 bases at V and 5 bases at J, with 17 bases in the middle. DNA of the CDR3: TGTGCCAGCAGTTTCTTATTGCAGGGTGGCGACGAGCAGTACGTC. This codes for CASSFLLQGGDEQYV.

This clonotype was counted many times. The CDR3 DNA reads as TGCGCCAGCAGCCAAACCGACAGTCAGCCCCAGCATTTT. It encodes CASSQTDSQPQHF. The chain couples TRBV4-1 to TRBJ1-5, with a tentative D call TRBD1 (5 bases). The CDR3 is made up of 13 amino acids. CDR1 and CDR2 from the germline V gene are MGHRA and YSYEKL. Trimming stripped 2 bases from V and 6 bases from J, with 8 bases between.

This sequence joins TRBV12-3 or TRBV12-4 and TRBJ2-7; D is perhaps TRBD2 (5 bases). The CDR3 has 12 amino acids. Trimming left V 8 bases short and J 2 bases short, with 10 bases between. The CDR3 loop is CASAAVPYEQYF. CDR3 bases: TGTGCCAGCGCAGCGGTTCCCTACGAGCAGTACTTC.

The chain employs TRBV7-9 and TRBJ2-1; 8 bases map to TRBD2. Germline V gene data show CDR1 as SEHNR and CDR2 as FQNEAQ (reference sequence). J lost 1 base, V lost 0 bases, and 5 bases had no gene match. CDR3 length: 17 residues. As DNA, the CDR3 is TGTGCCAGCAGCTTAGCGTGGGCTAGCGGGTCCTACAATGAGCAGTTCTTC. Its protein is CASSLAWASGSYNEQFF.

This clonotype has just a few counts. V gene TRBV6-6 combines with J gene TRBJ2-3; D is ambiguous. CDR3 length: 12 residues. From germline, CDR1 is MNHNY and CDR2 SVGAGI (reference sequence). Between the trimmed V and J ends, which lost 2 bases and 2 bases, there was a span of 2 bases. DNA for the CDR3: TGTGCCAGCAGTTACAACACAGATACGCAGTATTTT. Protein: CASSYNTDTQYF.

V gene TRBV15 combines with J gene TRBJ2-5; possible D gene TRBD2, 5 bases. Germline loops: CDR1 LNHNV, CDR2 YYDKDF (reference sequence). Between the trimmed V and J ends, which lost 1 base and 5 bases, there was a span of 17 bases. CDR3 length equals 16 residues. Written as DNA, the CDR3 is TGTGCCACCAGCAGAGCCACCCAGAGGGTTGGGGAGACCCAGTACTTC. Residues: CATSRATQRVGETQYF.

The V call is TRBV20-1, the J call TRBJ2-3; 8 bases fit TRBD2. Germline loops: CDR1 DFQATT, CDR2 SNEGSKA (reference sequence). The CDR3 loop spans 14 amino acids. V shed 2 bases, J shed 2 bases, and the junction held 3 bases outside the gene matches. The DNA for the CDR3 is TGCAGTGCTAGATCGGGGGGGAACACAGATACGCAGTATTTT. This codes for CSARSGGNTDTQYF.

V and J are TRBV20-1 and TRBJ2-1; 9 bases line up with TRBD2. CDR3 length: 14 residues. V trimming: 0 bases; J trimming: 9 bases; junction bases outside the gene matches: 6. CDR1 and CDR2 (germline): DFQATT, SNEGSKA (reference sequence). CDR3 nucleotides: TGCAGTGCTAGAGATCTAGCGGGAACGAGTGAGCAGTTCTTC. This gives the protein CSARDLAGTSEQFF.

The sample holds a few counts of this clonotype. The chain combines TRBV6-1 with TRBJ1-5; D is perhaps TRBD1 (5 bases). CDR1 and CDR2 (germline): MNHNS, SASEGT. CDR3 length: 16 amino acids. Trimming removed 8 bases from V and 2 bases from J, with 19 bases in between. For the CDR3, the DNA is TGTGCCAGCCTTTTGGTGGGACTGACGGGCAATCAGCCCCAGCATTTT. Translation: CASLLVGLTGNQPQHF.

This clonotype was observed a handful of times. The chain carries TRBV3-1 and TRBJ2-1; D remains unclear. The V gene's germline CDR1 is LGHDT and CDR2 YNNKEL (reference sequence). This CDR3 is 15 amino acids long. V shed 4 bases and J shed 6 bases, with 16 bases lying between them. The CDR3 is CASSRQSWLGNEQFF. CDR3 DNA sequence: TGTGCCAGCAGCCGTCAGAGTTGGCTAGGCAATGAGCAGTTCTTC.

The rearrangement joins TRBV10-3 to TRBJ2-5, with D unclear. Germline values: CDR1 ENHRY, CDR2 SYGVKD. V was trimmed by 0 bases and J by 1 base, leaving 9 bases between them. The CDR3 totals 15 residues. CDR3: CAISESSVGQETQYF. The CDR3, as DNA: TGTGCCATCAGTGAGTCGTCGGTTGGCCAAGAGACCCAGTACTTC.